Shown below are 20 T cell receptor beta chains from a single sample sequenced in a study of blood T cell repertoires in COVID-19. Method: immunoSEQ multiplex PCR; TCRdb's copy keeps in-frame clones and lacks some. The sample holds 350,000 to 450,000 clones; 75% to 90% are singletons and the top ten take less than 9%. Sequencing used peripheral blood. The receptor source for this set is a woman aged 60-70 years with COVID-19, enrolled during active disease.

This clone was observed a few times. The rearrangement uses TRBV7-2 and TRBJ2-7, with 8 bases lining up with TRBD2. J lost 0 bases, V lost 5 bases, and 9 bases had no gene match. The CDR3 runs 16 residues. CDR1 is SGHTA, CDR2 FQGNSA, per germline. CDR3 bases: TGTGCCAGCAGCCGCACTATAGCGGGGAGCTCCTACGAGCAGTACTTC. Amino acid sequence: CASSRTIAGSSYEQYF.

This clone came up once. This chain joins TRBV7-2 and TRBJ2-7, with 7 bases fitting TRBD2. Trimming removed 4 bases from V and 2 bases from J; junction bases left unmatched: 5. The CDR3 has 14 amino acids. Germline V CDR1 and CDR2: SGHTA, FQGNSA. CDR3 amino acids: CASSSVAGAYEQYF. DNA of the CDR3: TGTGCCAGCAGCTCCGTCGCGGGGGCCTACGAGCAGTACTTC.

This chain links TRBV7-9 with TRBJ2-3; D might be TRBD1 (5 bases). CDR3 length equals 11 residues. Trimming shortened V by 10 bases and J by 3 bases, and 8 bases separated the two germline ends. From germline, CDR1 is SEHNR and CDR2 FQNEAQ (reference sequence). Here the CDR3 reads CAIQGTDTQYF. The CDR3 DNA follows: TGTGCCATTCAGGGTACAGATACGCAGTATTTT. Full variable domain (rest looked up from reference TRBV7-9 and TRBJ2-3): DTGVSQNPRHKITKRGQNVTFRCDPISEHNRLYWYRQTLGQGPEFLTYFQNEAQLEKSRLLSDRFSAERPKGSFSTLEIQRTEQGDSAMYLCAIQGTDTQYFGPGTRLTVL.

The chain recombines TRBV7-9 with TRBJ2-3; a weak D match, TRBD1 (5 bases). Germline lookup yields CDR1 SEHNR and CDR2 FQNEAQ (reference sequence). This CDR3 spans 14 amino acids. Trimming removed 1 base from V and 6 bases from J, with 11 bases in between. The CDR3 region has the DNA TGTGCCAGCAGCTTAGGGGGCCCCGTGGATACGCAGTATTTT. This gives the protein CASSLGGPVDTQYF.

The chain combines TRBV2 with TRBJ2-7; TRBD2 agrees at 9 bases. This CDR3 is built from 13 residues. Germline CDR1 SNHLY, CDR2 FYNNEI. With 8 bases clipped from V and 5 bases from J, the junction kept 7 bases outside the gene matches. Here the CDR3 DNA reads TGTGCCAGCGAACCACTAGCGGGTGACGAGCAGTACTTC. Residues: CASEPLAGDEQYF.

This clone showed up just once. The genes are TRBV14 and TRBJ2-3; 8 nucleotides align to TRBD1. After removal of 2 bases from V and 4 bases from J, the junction contained 2 bases not matched to a gene. The CDR3 is made up of 14 amino acids. Germline CDR1 reads SGHDN; CDR2 reads FVKESK. In DNA form, the CDR3 reads TGTGCCAGCAGCCAACCACAGGGGGCAGATACGCAGTATTTT. Translated, it gives CASSQPQGADTQYF.

This clone was seen more than once but under ten times. V and J are TRBV6-1 and TRBJ1-2; D is uncertain. Per the germline V gene, CDR1 is MNHNS and CDR2 is SASEGT. Trimming left V 3 bases short and J 4 bases short, with 6 bases between. This CDR3 contains 12 residues. For the CDR3, the DNA is TGTGCCAGCAGTGAGTACGGCTATGGCTACACCTTC. It translates to CASSEYGYGYTF.

The sample holds a few counts of this clone. At the DNA level, this CDR3 is encoded by other sequences in the same sample as well. The rearrangement joins TRBV7-3 to TRBJ2-2, with D maybe TRBD1 (5 bases). Germline-derived CDR1 and CDR2 are SGHTA and FQGTGA. The CDR3 has 15 residues. V was cut by 2 bases and J by 0 bases, with 7 bases left in between. The CDR3 nucleotides read TGTGCCAGCAGCTTACAGGGTACGAACACCGGGGAGCTGTTTTTT. Amino acids: CASSLQGTNTGELFF.

The chain uses TRBV5-5 and TRBJ2-5; 8 bases are a match to TRBD2. The CDR3 is 19 residues long. V lost 2 bases and J lost 0; bases outside the gene matches: 15. Germline-derived CDR1 and CDR2 are SGHKS and YYEKEE (reference sequence). The CDR3 region has the DNA TGTGCCAGCAGCTTCTCGCTCGTGATCCTCGGGGGGGACCAAGAGACCCAGTACTTC. Residues: CASSFSLVILGGDQETQYF.

The rearrangement links TRBV7-3 to TRBJ2-2; perhaps TRBD2 as D (7 bases). The CDR3 is 18 amino acids. CDR1 is SGHTA and CDR2 is FQGTGA in the germline V gene. Trimming shortened V by 1 base and J by 0 bases, and 15 bases separated the two germline ends. Written as DNA, the CDR3 is TGTGCCAGCAGCTTAAGTGGCCGGGGGGCCACGAACACCGGGGAGCTGTTTTTT. Translating gives CASSLSGRGATNTGELFF.

V is TRBV6-5 and J is TRBJ1-2; D ambiguous. The CDR3 runs 12 residues. Per the germline V gene, CDR1 is MNHEY and CDR2 is SVGAGI. V was pared by 7 bases and J by 4 bases, with 10 bases between. The CDR3 reads CASKQQFYGYTF. In nucleotides, the CDR3 is TGTGCCAGCAAACAGCAGTTCTATGGCTACACCTTC.

As for this clone: The sample contains more than one DNA sequence encoding this CDR3. The gene calls are TRBV6-5 and TRBJ1-5, with a weak D call TRBD1 (6 bases). V lost 6 bases to trimming and J lost 0 bases, with 12 bases between them. The germline gives CDR1 MNHEY, CDR2 SVGAGI. CDR3 length: 15 amino acids. CDR3 bases: TGTGCCAGCAGACCTGGGGGGGCTAGCAATCAGCCCCAGCATTTT. It is translated as CASRPGGASNQPQHF.

The chain has TRBV28 and TRBJ1-2; tentative D call: TRBD1 (6 bases). Germline CDR1 reads MDHEN; CDR2 reads SYDVKM. Trimming pared 10 bases from V and 0 bases from J, leaving 21 bases between. CDR3 length: 16 residues. The CDR3 loop is CATPKPGAGANYGYTF. The CDR3 DNA reads as TGTGCCACCCCGAAACCCGGGGCAGGGGCTAACTATGGCTACACCTTC.

There are a few counts of this clone. J is TRBJ2-3 and V is TRBV12-3 or TRBV12-4; D perhaps matches TRBD1 (6 bases). V was pared by 10 bases and J by 4 bases, with 15 bases between. The CDR3 is made up of 13 amino acids. CDR3 DNA sequence: TGTGCCATCGGGACATCCTCCCCAGATACGCAGTATTTT. It codes for CAIGTSSPDTQYF.

The V call is TRBV30, the J call TRBJ2-3, with 7 bases fitting TRBD1. Germline V CDR1 and CDR2: GTSNPN, SVGIG (reference sequence). The CDR3 extends over 15 amino acids. V lost 2 bases to trimming and J lost 0 bases; unmatched junction nucleotides: 5. The CDR3 nucleotides are TGTGCCTGGAGTTCACAGGGGATGAGCACAGATACGCAGTATTTT. Its protein is CAWSSQGMSTDTQYF.

The rearrangement joins TRBV5-1 to TRBJ1-2, with TRBD1 matching over 7 bases. The CDR3 extends over 13 amino acids. Germline lookup yields CDR1 SGHRS and CDR2 YFSETQ. With V trimmed by 3 bases and J by 8 bases, 7 bases remained unmatched. The CDR3 sequence is CASSYDRDQGYTF. The CDR3 nucleotides read TGCGCCAGCAGCTACGACAGGGATCAAGGCTACACCTTC.

V and J are TRBV19 and TRBJ1-2; tentatively, D is TRBD1 (6 bases). The CDR3 spans 15 residues. The V and J ends lost 7 bases and 5 bases respectively, with 20 bases between them. The germline CDR1 and CDR2 sequences are LNHDA and SQIVND (reference sequence). CDR3 in amino acids: CASTQNHGTFYGYTF. CDR3 bases: TGTGCCAGTACCCAGAACCACGGGACATTTTATGGCTACACCTTC.

This chain links TRBV9 with TRBJ1-2; unclear D gene. Germline-derived CDR1 and CDR2 are SGDLS and YYNGEE. The CDR3 spans 17 residues. V was clipped by 1 base and J by 2 bases, with 18 bases between them. The CDR3 here is CASSVSPLRETNYGYTF. The CDR3 coding sequence is TGTGCCAGCAGCGTATCCCCGCTTCGAGAAACCAACTATGGCTACACCTTC.

Only one count was recorded for this clone. The chain couples TRBV9 to TRBJ2-1; a possible D gene is TRBD2 (6 bases). This CDR3 region has 16 residues. The germline gives CDR1 SGDLS, CDR2 YYNGEE. Between the trimmed V and J ends, which lost 2 bases and 2 bases, there was a span of 14 bases. The CDR3 DNA follows: TGTGCCAGCAGCGTGGGGGACTTCGGACCCTACAATGAGCAGTTCTTC. Protein product: CASSVGDFGPYNEQFF.

The chain recombines TRBV14 with TRBJ2-5, with a weak D call TRBD1 (6 bases). V was pared by 4 bases and J by 5 bases, with 14 bases between. CDR3 length equals 14 residues. Germline CDR1 SGHDN, CDR2 FVKESK. CDR3 sequence: CASSPITGRETQYF. CDR3 coding DNA: TGTGCCAGCAGCCCAATCACAGGGCGCGAGACCCAGTACTTC. Looking up the rest from reference TRBV14 and TRBJ2-5 gives the full variable domain: EAGVTQFPSHSVIEKGQTVTLRCDPISGHDNLYWYRRVMGKEIKFLLHFVKESKQDESGMPNNRFLAERTGGTYSTLKVQPAELEDSGVYFCASSPITGRETQYFGPGTRLLVL.